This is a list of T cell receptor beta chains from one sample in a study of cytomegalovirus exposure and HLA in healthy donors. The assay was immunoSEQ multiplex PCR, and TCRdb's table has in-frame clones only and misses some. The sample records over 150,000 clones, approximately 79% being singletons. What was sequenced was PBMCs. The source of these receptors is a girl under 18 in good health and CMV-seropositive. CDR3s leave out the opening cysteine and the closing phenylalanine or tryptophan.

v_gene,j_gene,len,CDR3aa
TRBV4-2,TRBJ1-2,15,ASSQDQGGRTNYGYT
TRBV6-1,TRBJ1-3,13,ASSEQAVSGNTIY
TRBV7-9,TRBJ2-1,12,ASSLGSSYNEQF
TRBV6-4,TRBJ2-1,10,ASRSSYNEQF
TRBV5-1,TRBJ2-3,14,ASSLDSGGLLDTQY
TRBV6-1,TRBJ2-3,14,ASSAAGTRGGDTQY
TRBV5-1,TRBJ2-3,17,ASSLKAQLAGASTDTQY
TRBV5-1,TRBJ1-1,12,ASSFGQSNTEAF
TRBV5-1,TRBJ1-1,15,ASSFGAGGGMNTEAF
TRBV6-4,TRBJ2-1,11,ASGAGSYNEQF
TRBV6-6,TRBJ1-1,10,ASSTDRGGAF
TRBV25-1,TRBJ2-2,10,ASSVGSGELF
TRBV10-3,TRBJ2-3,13,AISESGLASDTQY
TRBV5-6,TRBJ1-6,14,ASSQPLTGGGSPLH
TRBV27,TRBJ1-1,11,GSHGGLGQGLL
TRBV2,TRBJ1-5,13,ASSEAGTGNQPQH
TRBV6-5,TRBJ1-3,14,ASSYSSTGVANTIY
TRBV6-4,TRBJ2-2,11,ASSDSSTGELF
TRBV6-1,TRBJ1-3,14,ASSERVRGARNTIY
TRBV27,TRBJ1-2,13,ASSPFRDRGGGYT
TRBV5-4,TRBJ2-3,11,ASSLDSKDTQY
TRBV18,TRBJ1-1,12,ASSGDRANTEAF
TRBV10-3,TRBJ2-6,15,AISENTGSSGANVLT
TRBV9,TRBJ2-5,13,ASSATSAHQETQY
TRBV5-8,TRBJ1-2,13,ASSPGQGGFYGYT